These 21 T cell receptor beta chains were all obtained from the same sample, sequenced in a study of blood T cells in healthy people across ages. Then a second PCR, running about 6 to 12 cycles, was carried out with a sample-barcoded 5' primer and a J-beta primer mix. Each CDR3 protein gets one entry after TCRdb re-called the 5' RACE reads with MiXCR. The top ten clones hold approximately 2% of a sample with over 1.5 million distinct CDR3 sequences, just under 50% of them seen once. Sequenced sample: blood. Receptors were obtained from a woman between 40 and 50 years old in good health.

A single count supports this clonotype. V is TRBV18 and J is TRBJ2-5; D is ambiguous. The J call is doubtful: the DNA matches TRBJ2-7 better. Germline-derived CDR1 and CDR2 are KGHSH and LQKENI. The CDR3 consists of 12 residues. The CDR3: CASALGRDEQYF. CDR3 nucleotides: TGTGCCAGCGCCCTTGGTCGAGACGAGCAGTACTTC.

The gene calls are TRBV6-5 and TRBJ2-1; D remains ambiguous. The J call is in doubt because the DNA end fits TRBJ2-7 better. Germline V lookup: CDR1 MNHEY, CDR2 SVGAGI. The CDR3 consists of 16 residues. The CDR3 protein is CASSYAFGRYNHEQYF. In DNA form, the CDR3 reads TGTGCCAGCAGTTACGCCTTCGGACGGTACAATCATGAGCAGTACTTC.

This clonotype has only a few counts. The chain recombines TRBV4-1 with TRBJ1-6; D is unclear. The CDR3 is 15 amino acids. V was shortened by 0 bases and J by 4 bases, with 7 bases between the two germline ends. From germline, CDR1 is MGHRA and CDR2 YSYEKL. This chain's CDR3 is CASSQEINYNSPLHF. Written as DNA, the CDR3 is TGCGCCAGCAGCCAAGAGATCAATTATAATTCACCCCTCCACTTT.

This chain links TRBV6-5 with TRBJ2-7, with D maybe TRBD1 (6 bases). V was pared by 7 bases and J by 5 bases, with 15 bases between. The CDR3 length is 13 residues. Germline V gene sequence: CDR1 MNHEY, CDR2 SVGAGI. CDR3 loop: CASISTTGHEQYF. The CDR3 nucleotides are TGTGCCAGCATTTCTACGACAGGACACGAGCAGTACTTC.

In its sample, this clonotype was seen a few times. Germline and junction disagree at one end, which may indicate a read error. CDR3 loop: CGARVAGGNEQYF. The CDR3 DNA reads as TGCGGTGCTCGGGTAGCGGGGGGGAACGAGCAGTACTTC. V gene TRBV20-1 combines with J gene TRBJ2-4; TRBD2 agrees at 11 bases. The J call could be wrong; TRBJ2-7 is a better fit for the DNA end. Germline CDR1 is DFQATT and CDR2 is SNEGSKA (reference sequence). This CDR3 has 13 amino acids.

CDR3 protein: CASSTRTDTYNSPLHF. CDR3 in DNA: TGTGCCAGCAGCACGAGGACAGACACCTATAATTCACCCCTCCACTTT. This rearrangement joins TRBV9 to TRBJ1-6; perhaps TRBD1 as D (6 bases). There are 16 residues in the CDR3. Germline CDR1 reads SGDLS; CDR2 reads YYNGEE. V dropped 4 bases and J dropped 2 bases, with 13 bases sitting between them.

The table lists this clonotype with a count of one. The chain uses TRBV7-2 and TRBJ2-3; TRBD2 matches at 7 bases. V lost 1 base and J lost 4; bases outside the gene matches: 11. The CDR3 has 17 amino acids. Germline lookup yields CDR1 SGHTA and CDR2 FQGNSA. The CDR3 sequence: CASSLVRRGKSADTQYF. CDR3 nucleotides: TGTGCCAGCAGCTTAGTGAGGCGGGGGAAGAGCGCAGATACGCAGTATTTT.

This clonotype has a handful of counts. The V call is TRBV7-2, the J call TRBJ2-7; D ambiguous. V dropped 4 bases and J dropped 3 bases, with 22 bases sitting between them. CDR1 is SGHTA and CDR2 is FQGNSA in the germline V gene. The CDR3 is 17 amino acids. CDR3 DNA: TGTGCCAGCAGCTACTCCGCCCCCGGGTTTCGAGGCTACGAGCAGTACTTC. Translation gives CASSYSAPGFRGYEQYF.

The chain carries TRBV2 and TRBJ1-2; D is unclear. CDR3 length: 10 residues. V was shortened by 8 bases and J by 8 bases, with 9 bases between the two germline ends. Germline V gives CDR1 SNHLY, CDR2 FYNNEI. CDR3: CASLDLGYTF. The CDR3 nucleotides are TGTGCCAGCCTCGACCTAGGCTACACCTTC.

The chain's CDR3 is CASSDEYSNQPQHF. CDR3 coding DNA: TGTGCCAGCAGTGACGAGTATAGCAATCAGCCCCAGCATTTT. The gene calls are TRBV6-4 and TRBJ1-5, with no clear D. The CDR3 consists of 14 residues. CDR1 is MRHNA, CDR2 SNTAGT, per germline. The ends were cut back, 2 bases at V and 0 bases at J, with 5 bases in the middle.

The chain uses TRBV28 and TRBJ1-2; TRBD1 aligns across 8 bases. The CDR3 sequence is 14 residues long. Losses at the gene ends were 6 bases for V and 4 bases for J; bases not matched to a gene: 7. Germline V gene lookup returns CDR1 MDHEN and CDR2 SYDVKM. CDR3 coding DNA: TGTGCCAGCAGCTCAACAGGGGGACCCTATGGCTACACCTTC. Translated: CASSSTGGPYGYTF.

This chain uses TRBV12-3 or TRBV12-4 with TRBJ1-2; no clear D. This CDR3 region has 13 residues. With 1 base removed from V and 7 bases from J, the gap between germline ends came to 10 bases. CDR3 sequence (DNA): TGTGCCAGCAGTTTAGTGTCAGGACGTGGCTACACCTTC. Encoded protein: CASSLVSGRGYTF.

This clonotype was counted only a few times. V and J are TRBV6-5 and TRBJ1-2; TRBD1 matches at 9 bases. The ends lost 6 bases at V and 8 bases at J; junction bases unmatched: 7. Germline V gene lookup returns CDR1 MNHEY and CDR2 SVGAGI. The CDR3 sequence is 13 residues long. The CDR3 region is CASRTGTGWGYTF. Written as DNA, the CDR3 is TGTGCCAGCAGAACCGGGACAGGGTGGGGCTACACCTTC.

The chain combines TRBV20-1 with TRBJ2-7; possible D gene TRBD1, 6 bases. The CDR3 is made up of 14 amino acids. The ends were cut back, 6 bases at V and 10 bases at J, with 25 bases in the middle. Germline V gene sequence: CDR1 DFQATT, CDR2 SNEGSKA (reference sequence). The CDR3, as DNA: TGCAGTGCCCAACCTAGGGGGACCCGGAAGGCCCAGTACTTC. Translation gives CSAQPRGTRKAQYF.

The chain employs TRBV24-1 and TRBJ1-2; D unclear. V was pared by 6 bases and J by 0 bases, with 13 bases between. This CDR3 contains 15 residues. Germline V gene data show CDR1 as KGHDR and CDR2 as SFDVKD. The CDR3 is CATSSTEAANYGYTF. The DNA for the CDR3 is TGTGCCACCAGTTCTACAGAGGCGGCTAACTATGGCTACACCTTC.

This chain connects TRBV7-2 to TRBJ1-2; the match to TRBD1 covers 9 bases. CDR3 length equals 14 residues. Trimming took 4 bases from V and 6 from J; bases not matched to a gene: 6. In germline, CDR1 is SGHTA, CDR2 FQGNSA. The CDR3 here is CASSSQGAQNGYTF. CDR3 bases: TGTGCCAGCAGCTCACAGGGGGCGCAGAATGGCTACACCTTC.

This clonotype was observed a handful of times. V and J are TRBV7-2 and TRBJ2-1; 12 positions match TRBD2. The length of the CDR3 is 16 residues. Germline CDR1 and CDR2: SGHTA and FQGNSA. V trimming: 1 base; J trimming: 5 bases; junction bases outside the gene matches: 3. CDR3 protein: CASSLVWTSGDNEQFF. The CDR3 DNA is TGTGCCAGCAGCTTAGTGTGGACTAGCGGGGACAATGAGCAGTTCTTC.

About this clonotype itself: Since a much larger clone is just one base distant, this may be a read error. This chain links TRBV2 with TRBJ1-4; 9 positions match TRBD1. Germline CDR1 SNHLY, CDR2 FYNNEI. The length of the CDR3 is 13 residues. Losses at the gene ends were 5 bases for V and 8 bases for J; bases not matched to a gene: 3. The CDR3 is CASSRDREEKLFF. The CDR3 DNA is TGTGCCAGCAGTCGGGACAGGGAGGAAAAACTGTTTTTT.

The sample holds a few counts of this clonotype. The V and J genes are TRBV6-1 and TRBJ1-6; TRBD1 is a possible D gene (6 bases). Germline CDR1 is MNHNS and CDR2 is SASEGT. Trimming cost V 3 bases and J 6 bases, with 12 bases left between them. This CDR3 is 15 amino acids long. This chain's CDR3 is CASSDRTAFNSPLHF. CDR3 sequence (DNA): TGTGCCAGCAGTGACAGGACAGCTTTTAATTCACCCCTCCACTTT.

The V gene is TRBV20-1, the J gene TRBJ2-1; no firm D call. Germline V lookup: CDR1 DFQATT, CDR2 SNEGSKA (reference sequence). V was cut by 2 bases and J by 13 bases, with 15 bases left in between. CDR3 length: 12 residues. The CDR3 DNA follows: TGCAGTGCTAGACGTGGGTCGGGTATTCAGTTCTTC. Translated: CSARRGSGIQFF.

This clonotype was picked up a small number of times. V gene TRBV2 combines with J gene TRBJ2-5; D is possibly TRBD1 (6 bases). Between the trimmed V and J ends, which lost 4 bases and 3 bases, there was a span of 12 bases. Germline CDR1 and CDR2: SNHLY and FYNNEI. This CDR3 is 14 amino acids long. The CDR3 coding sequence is TGTGCCAGCAGTGCCCTTCGGACAGAAGAGACCCAGTACTTC. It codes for CASSALRTEETQYF.